This T cell receptor (beta chain) was observed in a study of T cell repertoires in cytomegalovirus infection. Overall study context: Researchers turned to recently identified HLA-C-restricted CMV epitopes as well as well-studied HLA-B-restricted ones. Public TCR beta signatures provided an indication of both CMV infection and a matching HLA type. Study-level points and caveats: Carriers of CMV and the relevant HLA type were discriminated by public TCR beta frequency. HLA-C-restricted CMV clonotypes gave the most frequent clonotype in two of eight donors.

This CDR3 has 13 amino acids. V was trimmed by 10 bases and J by 6 bases, leaving 16 bases between them. CDR1 MNHNS and CDR2 SASEGT come from the germline V gene. TCRdb processed the reads anew with MiXCR; each CDR3 protein has one entry. In the table there are roughly 990,000 distinct CDR3 sequences, around 31% of which are singletons. This clonotype was recorded a few times. Its antigen is still unknown. The material was cultured CD8+ T cells from PBMCs, obtained from culture after CMV antigen stimulation. The TCR comes from a human donor in good health (CMV status not recorded). Some clones in this sample may be carry-over from other donors' samples. The chain combines TRBV6-1 with TRBJ1-5, with D perhaps matching TRBD1 (5 bases). The CDR3 nucleotides read TGTGCCACCGGGGCTAGTAGGATTCAGCCCCAGCATTTT. It translates to CATGASRIQPQHF.